This passage covers 18 T cell receptor beta chains from one sample sequenced in a study of cytomegalovirus exposure and HLA in healthy donors. In the PCR, 60 Vbeta and 13 Jbeta primers were used. Data came from immunoSEQ multiplex PCR; TCRdb stores just in-frame clones and leaves some out. The table shows about 200,000 clones, with roughly 77% occurring only once. The sequencing input was PBMCs. The receptor set was obtained from a male donor in good health and CMV-seropositive.

The table lists this clone with a count of one. The chain employs TRBV7-6 and TRBJ2-1; TRBD2 is a possible D gene (5 bases). The CDR3 runs to 13 residues. In germline, CDR1 is SGHVS, CDR2 FNYEAQ. The V end lost 2 bases, the J end lost 7 bases, and 9 bases lay between the germline ends. In DNA form, the CDR3 reads TGTGCCAGCAGCTTATTCGGACTTAATGAGCAGTTCTTC. This encodes CASSLFGLNEQFF.

The genes are TRBV7-5 and TRBJ1-5. TRBV7-5 counts as a pseudogene. This CDR3 is 15 amino acids long. The CDR3 sequence: CVRSLARVRNQPQHF. In DNA form, the CDR3 reads TGTGTCAGAAGCTTAGCGAGGGTGAGGAATCAGCCCCAGCATTTT.

About this clone: A junction boundary mismatches the germline segment, possibly from a read error. This sequence joins TRBV7-9 and TRBJ1-4; D gene ambiguous. The CDR3 extends over 16 amino acids. The V gene's germline CDR1 is SEHNR and CDR2 FQNEAQ (reference sequence). The CDR3 here is CSSSPRQATTNEKLFF. CDR3 bases: TGTTCCAGCAGCCCCCGGCAGGCCACAACTAATGAAAAACTGTTTTTT.

This chain links TRBV29-1 with TRBJ1-1; TRBD1 might be the D (6 bases). The V and J ends lost 8 bases and 4 bases respectively, with 11 bases between them. The CDR3 has 11 residues. The V gene's germline CDR1 is SQVTM and CDR2 ANQGSEA. Here the CDR3 reads CSIRGGTEAFF. The CDR3 DNA follows: TGCAGCATAAGAGGGGGCACTGAAGCTTTCTTT.

V usage is TRBV6-6 and J usage is TRBJ2-1, with 9 bases matching TRBD2. CDR1 is MNHNY, CDR2 SVGAGI, per germline (reference sequence). This CDR3 contains 14 residues. The J segment lost 7 bases and the V segment lost 8 bases, leaving 9 bases of the junction unmatched. The CDR3 protein is CASLSGAGGNEQFF. CDR3 nucleotides: TGTGCCAGCCTGTCAGGAGCGGGAGGAAATGAGCAGTTCTTC.

This sequence joins TRBV5-1 and TRBJ2-3, with TRBD2 as a possible D gene (6 bases). The germline V and J ends were trimmed by 4 bases and 0 bases, with 15 bases remaining between them. Germline assignment: CDR1 SGHRS and CDR2 YFSETQ. The CDR3 is 16 amino acids. The CDR3 region is CASSTSGGTSTDTQYF. The CDR3 DNA reads TGCGCCAGCAGCACCTCGGGCGGGACTAGCACAGATACGCAGTATTTT.

The V and J genes are TRBV19 and TRBJ2-7; TRBD1 matches at 7 bases. The CDR3 has 13 residues. The V and J ends lost 5 bases and 5 bases, in that order; junction bases with no gene match: 6. In germline, CDR1 is LNHDA, CDR2 SQIVND (reference sequence). The CDR3 DNA sequence: TGTGCCAGTAGTTTGACAGGGCTGAACGAGCAGTACTTC. Translated, it gives CASSLTGLNEQYF.

CDR3: CASRGSGGAREQYF. For the CDR3, the DNA is TGTGCCAGCAGGGGATCGGGAGGAGCCCGCGAGCAGTACTTC. This rearrangement joins TRBV27 to TRBJ2-7, with 7 bases lining up with TRBD2. The trim removed 6 bases at V and 6 bases at J, leaving 11 bases unmatched. This CDR3 contains 14 residues. The germline gives CDR1 MNHEY, CDR2 SMNVEV (reference sequence).

Comments on this clone: Other DNA sequences in the same sample also yield this CDR3. V and J are TRBV9 and TRBJ2-3, with no clear D. The ends were cut back, 0 bases at V and 5 bases at J, with 4 bases in the middle. Germline-derived CDR1 and CDR2 are SGDLS and YYNGEE. There are 12 residues in the CDR3. CDR3 sequence: CASSVERDTQYF. CDR3 nucleotides: TGTGCCAGCAGCGTAGAGCGAGATACGCAGTATTTT.

V usage is TRBV15 and J usage is TRBJ2-1; 10 nucleotides align to TRBD2. The germline V gene encodes CDR1 LNHNV and CDR2 YYDKDF (reference sequence). Trimming removed 4 bases from V and 3 bases from J; junction bases left unmatched: 6. The CDR3 totals 16 residues. The CDR3 sequence: CATSTSPSGGYNEQFF. The DNA for the CDR3 is TGTGCCACCAGCACCTCCCCTAGCGGGGGCTACAATGAGCAGTTCTTC.

The chain links TRBV5-5 to TRBJ1-3; TRBD1 might be the D (5 bases). Germline lookup yields CDR1 SGHKS and CDR2 YYEKEE (reference sequence). Trimming stripped 4 bases from V and 3 bases from J, with 14 bases between. The CDR3 has 15 amino acids. The CDR3 DNA reads TGTGCCAGCAGCCCAGGGTTCTCAAGTGGAAACACCATATATTTT. Its protein is CASSPGFSSGNTIYF.

This chain uses TRBV4-1 with TRBJ2-1; 11 nucleotides agree with TRBD2. Germline V gives CDR1 MGHRA, CDR2 YSYEKL. V dropped 5 bases and J dropped 8; count of bases not matched to a gene: 14. The CDR3 is made up of 17 amino acids. The CDR3 sequence is CASSSNPSGGTGYEQFF. Written as DNA, the CDR3 is TGCGCCAGCAGCTCGAACCCTAGCGGGGGGACAGGCTATGAGCAGTTCTTC.

The V call is TRBV30, the J call TRBJ2-1; D ambiguous. The germline V and J ends were trimmed by 3 bases and 8 bases, with 23 bases remaining between them. CDR1 is GTSNPN and CDR2 is SVGIG in the germline V gene (reference sequence). This CDR3 is built from 16 residues. The CDR3 protein is CAWSKGWVRSVDEQFF. CDR3 DNA sequence: TGTGCCTGGAGCAAAGGATGGGTAAGGAGCGTTGATGAGCAGTTCTTC.

The rearrangement links TRBV4-3 to TRBJ1-2; TRBD1 might be the D (6 bases). There are 16 residues in the CDR3. V was pared by 0 bases and J by 2 bases, with 13 bases between. Germline CDR1 is LGHNA and CDR2 is YSLEER. CDR3 sequence reads: CASSQDRPGVNYGYTF. CDR3 nucleotides: TGCGCCAGCAGCCAAGATCGCCCAGGGGTGAACTATGGCTACACCTTC.

J is TRBJ1-5 and V is TRBV28; 9 nucleotides match TRBD1. V lost 6 bases and J lost 9; bases outside the gene matches: 12. The CDR3 consists of 15 residues. Germline assignment: CDR1 MDHEN and CDR2 SYDVKM. The CDR3 reads CASSTPTGGDRPQHF. In DNA form, the CDR3 reads TGTGCCAGCAGCACCCCGACAGGGGGAGATCGGCCCCAGCATTTT.

The chain employs TRBV7-9 and TRBJ2-7; 7 bases line up with TRBD1. This CDR3 region has 16 residues. With 4 bases clipped from V and 3 bases from J, the junction kept 12 bases outside the gene matches. CDR1 is SEHNR and CDR2 is FQNEAQ in the germline V gene (reference sequence). In DNA form, the CDR3 reads TGTGCCAGCAGCTGGATCGCGGACAGGCCAAACTACGAGCAGTACTTC. Protein sequence: CASSWIADRPNYEQYF.

The chain employs TRBV7-9 and TRBJ2-2; D gene uncertain. Deletions cut 2 bases from V and 1 base from J, with 2 bases between. CDR1 and CDR2 from the germline V gene are SEHNR and FQNEAQ (reference sequence). The CDR3 is made up of 13 amino acids. The CDR3 nucleotides read TGTGCCAGCAGCTTACTGAACACCGGGGAGCTGTTTTTT. The encoded protein is CASSLLNTGELFF.

The chain links TRBV5-1 to TRBJ1-1; a weak D match, TRBD1 (5 bases). This CDR3 comprises 14 residues. The V end lost 3 bases, the J end lost 1 base, and 10 bases lay between the germline ends. Germline-derived CDR1 and CDR2 are SGHRS and YFSETQ. CDR3 in amino acids: CASSSQGGNTEAFF. The CDR3 region has the DNA TGCGCCAGCAGCTCTCAGGGTGGGAACACTGAAGCTTTCTTT.